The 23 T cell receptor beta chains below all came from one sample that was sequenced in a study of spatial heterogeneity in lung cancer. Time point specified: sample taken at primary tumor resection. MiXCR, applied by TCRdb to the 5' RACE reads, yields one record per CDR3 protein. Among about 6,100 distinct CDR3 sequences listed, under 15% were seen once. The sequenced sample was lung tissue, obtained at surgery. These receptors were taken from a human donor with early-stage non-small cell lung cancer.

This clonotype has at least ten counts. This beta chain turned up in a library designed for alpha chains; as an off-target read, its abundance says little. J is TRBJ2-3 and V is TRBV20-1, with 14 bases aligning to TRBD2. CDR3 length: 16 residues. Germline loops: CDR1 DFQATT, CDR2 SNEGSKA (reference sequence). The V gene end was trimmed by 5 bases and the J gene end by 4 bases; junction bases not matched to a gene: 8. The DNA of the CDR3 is TGCAGTGCTCGGGGGGGGACTAGCGGGAGAGCAGATACGCAGTATTTT. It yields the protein CSARGGTSGRADTQYF.

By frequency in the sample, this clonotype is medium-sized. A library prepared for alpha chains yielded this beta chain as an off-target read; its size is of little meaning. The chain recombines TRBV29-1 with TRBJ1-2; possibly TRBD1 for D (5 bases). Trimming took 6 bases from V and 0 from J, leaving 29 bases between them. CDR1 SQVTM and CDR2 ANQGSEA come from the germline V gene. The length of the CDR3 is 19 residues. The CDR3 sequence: CSVAGGSSLLRGSNYGYTF. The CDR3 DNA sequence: TGCAGCGTCGCAGGCGGTTCCTCGCTTCTCCGGGGGTCTAACTATGGCTACACCTTC.

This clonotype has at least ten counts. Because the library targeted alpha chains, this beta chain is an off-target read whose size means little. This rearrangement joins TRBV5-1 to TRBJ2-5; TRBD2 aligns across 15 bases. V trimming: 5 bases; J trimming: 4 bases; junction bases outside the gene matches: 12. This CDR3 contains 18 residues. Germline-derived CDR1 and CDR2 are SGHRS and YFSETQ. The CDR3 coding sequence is TGCGCCAGCAGGCTCTGGCGGGGACTAGCGGGAGGTATAGAGACCCAGTACTTC. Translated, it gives CASRLWRGLAGGIETQYF. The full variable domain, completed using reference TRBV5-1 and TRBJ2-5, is KAGVTQTPRYLIKTRGQQVTLSCSPISGHRSVSWYQQTPGQGLQFLFEYFSETQRNKGNFPGRFSGRQFSNSRSEMNVSTLELGDSALYLCASRLWRGLAGGIETQYFGPGTRLLVL.

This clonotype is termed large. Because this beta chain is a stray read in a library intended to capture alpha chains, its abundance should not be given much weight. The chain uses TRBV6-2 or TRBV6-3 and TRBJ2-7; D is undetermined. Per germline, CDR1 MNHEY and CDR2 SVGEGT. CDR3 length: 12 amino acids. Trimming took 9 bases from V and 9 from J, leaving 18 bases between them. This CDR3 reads CASRTAASWQYF. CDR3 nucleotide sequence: TGTGCCAGTAGAACGGCGGCCTCTTGGCAGTACTTC.

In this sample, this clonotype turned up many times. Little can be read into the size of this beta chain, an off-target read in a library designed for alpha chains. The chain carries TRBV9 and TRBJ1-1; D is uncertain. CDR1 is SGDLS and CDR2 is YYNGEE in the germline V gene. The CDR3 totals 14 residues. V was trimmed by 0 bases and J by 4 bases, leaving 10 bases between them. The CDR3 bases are TGTGCCAGCAGCGTAGACGGCTTCCGCACTGAAGCTTTCTTT. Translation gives CASSVDGFRTEAFF. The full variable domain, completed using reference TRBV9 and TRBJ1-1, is DSGVTQTPKHLITATGQRVTLRCSPRSGDLSVYWYQQSLDQGLQFLIQYYNGEERAKGNILERFSAQQFPDLHSELNLSSLELGDSALYFCASSVDGFRTEAFFGQGTRLTVV.

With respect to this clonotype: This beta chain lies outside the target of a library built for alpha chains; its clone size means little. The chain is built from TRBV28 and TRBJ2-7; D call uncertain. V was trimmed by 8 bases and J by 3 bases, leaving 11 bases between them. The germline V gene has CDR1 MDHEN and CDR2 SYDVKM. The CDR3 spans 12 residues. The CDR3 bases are TGTGCCAGCTCGACACGGTACTACGAGCAGTACTTC. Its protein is CASSTRYYEQYF.

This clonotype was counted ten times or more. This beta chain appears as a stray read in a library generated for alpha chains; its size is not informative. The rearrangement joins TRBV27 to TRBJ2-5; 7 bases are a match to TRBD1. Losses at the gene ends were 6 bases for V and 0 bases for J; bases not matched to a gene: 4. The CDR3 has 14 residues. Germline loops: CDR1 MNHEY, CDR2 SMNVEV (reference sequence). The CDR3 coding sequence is TGTGCCAGCAGGGGACAGCCTAACCAAGAGACCCAGTACTTC. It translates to CASRGQPNQETQYF.

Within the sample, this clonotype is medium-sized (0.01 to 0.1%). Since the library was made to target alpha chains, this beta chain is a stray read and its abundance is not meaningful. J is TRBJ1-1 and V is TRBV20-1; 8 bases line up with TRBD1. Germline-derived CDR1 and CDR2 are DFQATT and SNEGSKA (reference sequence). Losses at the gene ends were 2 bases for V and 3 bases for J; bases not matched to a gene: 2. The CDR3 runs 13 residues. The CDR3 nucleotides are TGCAGTGCTAGATCGGACAGGGACACTGAAGCTTTCTTT. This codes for CSARSDRDTEAFF.

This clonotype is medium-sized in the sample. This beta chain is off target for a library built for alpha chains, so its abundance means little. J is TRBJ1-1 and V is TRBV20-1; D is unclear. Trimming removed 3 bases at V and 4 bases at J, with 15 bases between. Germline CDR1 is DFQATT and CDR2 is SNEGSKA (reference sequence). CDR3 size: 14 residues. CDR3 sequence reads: CSARREHFLTEAFF. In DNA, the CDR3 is TGCAGTGCTAGGAGAGAGCATTTCCTCACTGAAGCTTTCTTT.

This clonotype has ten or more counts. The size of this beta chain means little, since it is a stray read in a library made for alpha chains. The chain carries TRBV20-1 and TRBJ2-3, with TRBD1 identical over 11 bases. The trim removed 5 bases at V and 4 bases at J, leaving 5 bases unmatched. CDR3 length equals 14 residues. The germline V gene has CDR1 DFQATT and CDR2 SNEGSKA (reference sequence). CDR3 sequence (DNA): TGCAGTGCTGGAGGGACAGGGGGGTCAGATACGCAGTATTTT. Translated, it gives CSAGGTGGSDTQYF.

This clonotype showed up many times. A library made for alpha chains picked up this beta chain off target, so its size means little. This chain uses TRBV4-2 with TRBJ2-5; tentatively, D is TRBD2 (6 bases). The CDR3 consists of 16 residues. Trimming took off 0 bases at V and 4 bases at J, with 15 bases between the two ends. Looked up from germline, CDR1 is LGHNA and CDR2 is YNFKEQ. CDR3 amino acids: CASSQEGAGFTETQYF. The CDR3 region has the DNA TGTGCCAGCAGCCAAGAAGGCGCGGGATTTACAGAGACCCAGTACTTC.

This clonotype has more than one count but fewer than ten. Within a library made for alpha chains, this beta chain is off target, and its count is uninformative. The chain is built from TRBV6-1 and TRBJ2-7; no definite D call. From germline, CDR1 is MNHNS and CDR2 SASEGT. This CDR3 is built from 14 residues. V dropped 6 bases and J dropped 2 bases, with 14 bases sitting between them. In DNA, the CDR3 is TGTGCCAGCAGCCTTGAGGCAGGAGCCTACGAGCAGTACTTC. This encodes CASSLEAGAYEQYF.

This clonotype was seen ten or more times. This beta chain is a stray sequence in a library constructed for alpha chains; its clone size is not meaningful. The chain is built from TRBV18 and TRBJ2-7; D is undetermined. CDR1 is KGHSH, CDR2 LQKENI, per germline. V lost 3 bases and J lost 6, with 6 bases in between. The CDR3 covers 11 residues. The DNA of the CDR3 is TGTGCCAGCTCACCCGGGTTCGAGCAGTACTTC. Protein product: CASSPGFEQYF.

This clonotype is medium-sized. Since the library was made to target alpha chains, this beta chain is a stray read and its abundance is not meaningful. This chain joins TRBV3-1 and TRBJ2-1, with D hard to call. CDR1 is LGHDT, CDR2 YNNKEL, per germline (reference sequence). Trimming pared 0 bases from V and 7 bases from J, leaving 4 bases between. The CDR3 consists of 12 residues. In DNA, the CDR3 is TGTGCCAGCAGCCAAGATTTGAATGAGCAGTTCTTC. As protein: CASSQDLNEQFF.

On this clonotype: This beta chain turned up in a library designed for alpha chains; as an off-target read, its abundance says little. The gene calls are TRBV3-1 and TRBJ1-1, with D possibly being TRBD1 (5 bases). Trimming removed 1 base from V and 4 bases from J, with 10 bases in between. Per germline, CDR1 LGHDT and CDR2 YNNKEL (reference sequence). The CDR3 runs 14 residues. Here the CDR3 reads CASSQGGAGTEAFF. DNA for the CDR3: TGTGCCAGCAGCCAAGGTGGGGCAGGCACTGAAGCTTTCTTT.

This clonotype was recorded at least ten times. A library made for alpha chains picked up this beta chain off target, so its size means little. The CDR3 loop reads CASSQVTSGRGIGTDTQYF. The CDR3 region has the DNA TGTGCCAGCAGCCAAGTCACTAGCGGGAGGGGGATAGGCACAGATACGCAGTATTTT. The genes are TRBV4-2 and TRBJ2-3, with 13 bases identical to TRBD2. Germline loops: CDR1 LGHNA, CDR2 YNFKEQ. The CDR3 covers 19 residues. V lost 1 base to trimming and J lost 1 base; unmatched junction nucleotides: 8.

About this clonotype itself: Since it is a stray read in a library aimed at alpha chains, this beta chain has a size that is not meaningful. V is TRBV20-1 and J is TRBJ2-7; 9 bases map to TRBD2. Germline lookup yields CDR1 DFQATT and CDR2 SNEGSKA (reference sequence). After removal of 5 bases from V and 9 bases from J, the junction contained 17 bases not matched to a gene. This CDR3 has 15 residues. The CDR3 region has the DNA TGCAGTGCTTGTCCCCAGGTAGGGACTAGCCCGCCGCAGTACTTC. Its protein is CSACPQVGTSPPQYF.

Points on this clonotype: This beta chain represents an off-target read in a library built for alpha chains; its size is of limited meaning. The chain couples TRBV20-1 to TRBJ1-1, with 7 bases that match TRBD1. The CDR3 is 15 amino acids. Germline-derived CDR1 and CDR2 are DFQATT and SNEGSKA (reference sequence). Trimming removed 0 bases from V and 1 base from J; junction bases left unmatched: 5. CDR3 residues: CSARDPGQANTEAFF. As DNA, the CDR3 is TGCAGTGCTAGAGATCCTGGACAGGCGAACACTGAAGCTTTCTTT.

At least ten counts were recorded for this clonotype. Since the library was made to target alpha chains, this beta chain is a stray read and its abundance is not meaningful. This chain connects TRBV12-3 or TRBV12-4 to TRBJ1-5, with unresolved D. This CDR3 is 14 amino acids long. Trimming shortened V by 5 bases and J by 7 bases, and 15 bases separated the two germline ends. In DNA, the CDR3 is TGTGCCAGCAGTATTCTCGGGATTGGACAGCCCCAGCATTTT. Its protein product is CASSILGIGQPQHF.

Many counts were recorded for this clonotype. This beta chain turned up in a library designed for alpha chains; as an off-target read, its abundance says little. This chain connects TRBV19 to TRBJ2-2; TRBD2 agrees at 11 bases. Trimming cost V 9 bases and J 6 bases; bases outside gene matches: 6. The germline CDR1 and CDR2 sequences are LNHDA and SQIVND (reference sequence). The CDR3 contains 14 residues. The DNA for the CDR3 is TGTGCCAGCTTAGCGGGAGGGGCGCCCGGGGAGCTGTTTTTT. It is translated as CASLAGGAPGELFF.

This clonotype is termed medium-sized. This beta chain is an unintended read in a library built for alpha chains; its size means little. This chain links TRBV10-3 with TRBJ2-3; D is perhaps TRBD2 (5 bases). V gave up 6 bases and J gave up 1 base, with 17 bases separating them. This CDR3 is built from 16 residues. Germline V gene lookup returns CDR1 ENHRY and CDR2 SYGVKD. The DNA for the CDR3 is TGTGCCATCAGCCCGGGAACTAACCCGGGCACAGATACGCAGTATTTT. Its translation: CAISPGTNPGTDTQYF.

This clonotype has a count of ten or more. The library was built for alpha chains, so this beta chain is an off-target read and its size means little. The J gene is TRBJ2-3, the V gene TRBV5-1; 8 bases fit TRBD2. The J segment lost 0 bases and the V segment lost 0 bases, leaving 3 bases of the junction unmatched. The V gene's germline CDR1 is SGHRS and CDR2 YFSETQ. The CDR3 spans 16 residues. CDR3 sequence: CASSLEASGSTDTQYF. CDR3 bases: TGCGCCAGCAGCTTGGAGGCTAGCGGGAGCACAGATACGCAGTATTTT.

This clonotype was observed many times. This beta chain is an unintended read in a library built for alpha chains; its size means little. The CDR3 DNA reads as TGCAGTGCGGCATGGGACAGGGGAGACTACGAGCAGTACTTC. Translating gives CSAAWDRGDYEQYF. The chain combines TRBV20-1 with TRBJ2-7; 10 nucleotides agree with TRBD1. CDR1 and CDR2 from the germline V gene are DFQATT and SNEGSKA (reference sequence). The CDR3 has 14 amino acids. Trimming took 6 bases from V and 3 from J; bases not matched to a gene: 8.